Presented here are 10 T cell receptor beta chains from one specimen sequenced in a study of blood T cell repertoires in COVID-19. TCRdb keeps only in-frame clones here, not all; method: immunoSEQ multiplex PCR. The sample has a few hundred thousand clones, about 79% seen once. The sample consisted of peripheral blood. Receptors originate from a man older than 75 with acute or convalescent COVID-19.

The chain recombines TRBV3-1 (or the pseudogene TRBV3-2) with TRBJ1-1; 7 positions match TRBD1. The V gene end was trimmed by 2 bases and the J gene end by 11 bases; junction bases not matched to a gene: 11. The germline CDR1 and CDR2 sequences are LGHDT and YNNKEL (reference sequence). The length of the CDR3 is 14 residues. CDR3: CASSQFTGAGEAFF. The CDR3 DNA is TGTGCCAGCAGCCAATTCACAGGGGCGGGTGAGGCTTTCTTT.

V is TRBV15 and J is TRBJ2-5; 7 bases are a match to TRBD1. Germline V CDR1 and CDR2: LNHNV, YYDKDF (reference sequence). The V gene end was trimmed by 2 bases and the J gene end by 4 bases; junction bases not matched to a gene: 4. The CDR3 has 14 amino acids. As DNA, the CDR3 is TGTGCCACCAGCAGATTAGGGGGCGGAGAGACCCAGTACTTC. Translation: CATSRLGGGETQYF.

This chain uses TRBV12-1 with TRBJ1-1. TRBV12-1 is annotated as a pseudogene. The CDR3 loop spans 15 amino acids. CDR3 bases: TGTGCCAGCAGCCGCCCGTTCCGAACTGACACTGAAGCTTTCTTT. Its protein product is CASSRPFRTDTEAFF.

The CDR3 nucleotides read TGCGCCAGCAGCCCGGGACAGTTTTTCACCTACGAGCAGTACTTC. It yields the protein CASSPGQFFTYEQYF. This chain connects TRBV5-1 to TRBJ2-7; 7 nucleotides agree with TRBD1. Germline V gives CDR1 SGHRS, CDR2 YFSETQ. V was pared by 4 bases and J by 2 bases, with 9 bases of the junction left unmatched. The CDR3 runs to 15 residues.

The CDR3 spells CAWSDDRAYNSPLHF. The CDR3 bases are TGTGCCTGGAGTGACGACCGGGCCTATAATTCACCCCTCCACTTT. V and J are TRBV30 and TRBJ1-6; D uncertain. The germline V and J ends were trimmed by 1 base and 2 bases, with 9 bases remaining between them. This CDR3 region has 15 residues. Germline V CDR1 and CDR2: GTSNPN, SVGIG (reference sequence).

This clone was found once. Here the CDR3 reads CASSYRQGGGDTQYF. The CDR3 DNA reads as TGTGCCAGCAGTTATAGACAGGGGGGCGGAGATACGCAGTATTTT. The genes are TRBV6-6 and TRBJ2-3, with TRBD1 identical over 9 bases. Losses at the gene ends were 3 bases for V and 5 bases for J; bases not matched to a gene: 6. The length of the CDR3 is 15 residues. CDR1 is MNHNY, CDR2 SVGAGI, per germline (reference sequence).

This rearrangement joins TRBV7-3 to TRBJ2-2; no reliable D call. CDR3 length: 15 residues. Per germline, CDR1 SGHTA and CDR2 FQGTGA. V was trimmed by 4 bases and J by 5 bases, leaving 14 bases between them. This CDR3 reads CASSSQPGRTGELFF. CDR3 nucleotides: TGTGCCAGCAGCTCGCAACCAGGCCGAACCGGGGAGCTGTTTTTT.

The chain employs TRBV7-9 and TRBJ2-2; 7 bases match TRBD2. CDR1 and CDR2 from the germline V gene are SEHNR and FQNEAQ (reference sequence). The CDR3 runs to 16 residues. V shed 7 bases, J shed 4 bases, and the junction held 12 bases outside the gene matches. The CDR3 region is CASTGAPGGITGELFF. CDR3 nucleotides: TGTGCCAGCACCGGCGCGCCGGGGGGAATCACCGGGGAGCTGTTTTTT.

V usage is TRBV5-1 and J usage is TRBJ2-7; 8 bases fit TRBD1. V dropped 5 bases and J dropped 3; count of bases not matched to a gene: 7. CDR1 and CDR2 (germline): SGHRS, YFSETQ. The CDR3 consists of 14 residues. The CDR3 nucleotides read TGCGCCAGCAGGGCCTGGACAGGGAACTACGAGCAGTACTTC. Amino acids: CASRAWTGNYEQYF.

This clone showed up just a few times. The gene calls are TRBV7-8 and TRBJ2-1; D possibly corresponds to TRBD2 (5 bases). This CDR3 contains 17 residues. Between the trimmed V and J ends, which lost 1 base and 2 bases, there was a span of 15 bases. The germline CDR1 and CDR2 sequences are SGHVS and FQNEAQ. The DNA for the CDR3 is TGTGCCAGCAGCTTAGTCCGGAGGTCGGGAACCTACAATGAGCAGTTCTTC. This translates into CASSLVRRSGTYNEQFF.